This record looks at one T cell receptor (beta chain) sequence and its context. What it recognizes is unknown. The repertoire was sequenced with immunoSEQ multiplex PCR; TCRdb's copy has only in-frame clones and lacks some. The profile covers fewer than 60,000 clones, with roughly 93% appearing a single time and under 2% taken by the ten largest. These data come from a study of cytomegalovirus exposure and HLA in healthy donors. Study-wide results and limits: Some TCR beta chains (roughly 160 of them) were listed as cytomegalovirus-associated. Rare TCR sequences predominated, though certain public TCRs were found in many donors.

Losses at the gene ends were 4 bases for V and 5 bases for J; bases not matched to a gene: 12. CDR1 is SGHTA and CDR2 is FQGNSA in the germline V gene. The length of the CDR3 is 16 residues. Sequencing was done on a sample of PBMCs. This TCR was sampled from a woman aged 18 to 35 in good health and CMV-seropositive. The chain carries TRBV7-2 and TRBJ2-5; 8 bases align to TRBD2. The chain's CDR3 is CASSSWKSGGKETQYF. The CDR3 DNA follows: TGTGCCAGCAGCTCATGGAAGAGCGGGGGAAAGGAGACCCAGTACTTC.